Reported below is one TCR beta chain. The target of this receptor is not known. This entry belongs to a study of CXCR3-negative and CXCR3-positive naive CD8 T cells (dated by TCRdb to between 2019 and 2020). Background for the entire study: In total, 130 million or so TRB reads were obtained, which works out to roughly 1.5 +/- 0.3 million reads per library. Diversity and physicochemical repertoire analyses covered 10 to 11 donors pooled from two independent experiments. TRBV-TRBJ cluster analysis included naive subsets from about 5 donors and memory cells from 3 donors. What the research found in general, with its limitations: Comparably high repertoire diversity was found in both naive subsets, whereas much lower repertoire diversity was found in memory CD8+ T cells. Similar TRBV-TRBJ usage was shown by naive CXCR3-negative and CXCR3-positive cells from the same donor, whereas distinct patterns were shown by memory cells. CXCR3 expression partially decreased after cryopreservation, so most assays used freshly isolated PBMCs. Because surface CD5, which is linked to self-reactivity in mice, was comparable between the naive subsets, TCR interaction strength was also inferred from the physicochemical properties of TRB CDR3s.

Data came from a NextSeq 550. The Human TCR Profiling Kit (MiLaboratory) was used to prepare UMI-labeled 5' RACE TRB cDNA libraries. cDNA synthesis used the entire amount of extracted RNA, and PCR amplification then used the entire amount of cDNA produced. Libraries were prepared in parallel with an identical number of PCR cycles. The authors processed their data as follows. With a requirement of at least two reads per UMI, MIGEC and MiXCR extracted about 50,000 +/- 10,000 unique UMI-labeled TRB cDNA molecules per library. An average of roughly 40,000 +/- 10,000 functional in-frame TRB CDR3 nucleotide clonotypes without stop codons was found per library. After each sample was downsampled to 5000 UMI-labeled TRB molecules, VDJtools was used to calculate diversity metrics such as normalized Shannon-Wiener and Chao1. Clonotype-size-weighted physicochemical properties of the central five CDR3 residues (interaction energy, strength, volume and Kidera factor 4) were computed in VDJtools. After TCRdb reprocessed the reads, each CDR3 protein sequence was kept as one row, without DNA. TCRdb, not the authors, supplied the V and J calls. The sample's table lists a count of around 40,000 distinct CDR3 sequences. Jointly, the top ten make up over 12% of the sample.

Based on the germline V gene, the CDR1 and CDR2 sequences are SQVTM and ANQGSEA. The CDR3 starts with the cysteine, ends with the phenylalanine, and has 15 residues. The nucleotide record is missing. For each CD8+ T cell subset, flow sorting was done in triplicate, and 250,000 to 300,000 cells per subset went directly into RLT lysis buffer. Peripheral blood mononuclear cells were isolated from buffy coats by standard density gradient centrifugation. Total RNA was extracted from sorted cells using an RNeasy Mini Kit. The TCR comes from a human donor in good health. Some clones in this sample may be carry-over from other donors' samples. Sequencing was done on a sample of memory CD8+ T cells from blood. The cell subset or site label, as the study defines it: conventional CD8+ memory T cells (TMEM), sorted as controls. Rearrangement joined TRBV29-1 to TRBJ2-2; TCRdb's assignment of TRBD1 cannot be checked, as there is no DNA. The CDR3 region has the sequence CSVGQGSRGTGELFF.